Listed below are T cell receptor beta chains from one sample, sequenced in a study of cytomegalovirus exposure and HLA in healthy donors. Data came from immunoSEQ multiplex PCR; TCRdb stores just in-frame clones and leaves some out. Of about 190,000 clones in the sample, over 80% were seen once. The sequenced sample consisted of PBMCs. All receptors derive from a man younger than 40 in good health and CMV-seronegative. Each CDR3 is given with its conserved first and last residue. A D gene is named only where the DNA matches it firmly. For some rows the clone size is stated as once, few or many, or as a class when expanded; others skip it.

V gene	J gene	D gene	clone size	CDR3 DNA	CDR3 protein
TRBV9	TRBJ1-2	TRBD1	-	TGTGCCAGCAGCGTGGACAGGGGGTTTGGTGGCTACACCTTC	CASSVDRGFGGYTF
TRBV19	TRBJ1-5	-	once	TGTGCCAGTAGTATACGCGGCAGGGCGAGCAATCAGCCCCAGCATTTT	CASSIRGRASNQPQHF
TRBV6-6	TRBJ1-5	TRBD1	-	TGTGCCAGCAGTTACTCAATGCAGGGGGATCAGCCCCAGCATTTT	CASSYSMQGDQPQHF
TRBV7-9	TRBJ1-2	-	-	TGTGCCAGCAGCTTAGTGCTCGAGGGCTATGGCTACACCTTC	CASSLVLEGYGYTF
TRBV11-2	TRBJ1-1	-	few	TGTGCCAGCAGCTTAGATCGTCGGCCGGGTCTGAACACTGAAGCTTTCTTT	CASSLDRRPGLNTEAFF
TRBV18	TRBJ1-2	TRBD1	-	TGTGCCAGCTCACCACCAGGGGGCCTTGGCTACACCTTC	CASSPPGGLGYTF
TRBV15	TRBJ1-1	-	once	TGTGCCACCAGGCTTTCTAGGGGGAACACTGAAGCTTTCTTT	CATRLSRGNTEAFF
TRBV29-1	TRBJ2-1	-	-	TGCAGCGCCAGGGCTACCTACAATGAGCAGTTCTTC	CSARATYNEQFF
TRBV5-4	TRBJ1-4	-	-	TGTGCCAGCAGCTTGGGAGCAGGGTCTAATGAAAAACTGTTTTTT	CASSLGAGSNEKLFF
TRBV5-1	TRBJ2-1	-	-	TGCGCCAGCAGCGTCAGCGGCAGCTCCTACAATGAGCAGTTCTTC	CASSVSGSSYNEQFF
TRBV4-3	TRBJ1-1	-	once	TGCGCCAGCAGCCAAGATCCCCAGGGAACAATGAACACTGAAGCTTTCTTT	CASSQDPQGTMNTEAFF
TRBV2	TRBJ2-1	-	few	TGTGCCACCAAAAGGAGTACGTCAGGGGAGCAGTTCTTC	CATKRSTSGEQFF
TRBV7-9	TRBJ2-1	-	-	TGTGCCAGCAGCTTAGTCGCTAGCGACAACAATGAGCAGTTCTTC	CASSLVASDNNEQFF
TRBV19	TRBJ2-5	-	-	TGTGCCAGCACGGGAGAGCAAGAGACCCAGTACTTC	CASTGEQETQYF
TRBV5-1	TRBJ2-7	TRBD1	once	TGCGCCAGCAGCTTGTTGGGACAGGGGTTTGGCGAGCAGTACTTC	CASSLLGQGFGEQYF
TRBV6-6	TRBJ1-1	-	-	TGTGCCAGCAGTTACGGGGGACTGACGAACACTGAAGCTTTCTTT	CASSYGGLTNTEAFF
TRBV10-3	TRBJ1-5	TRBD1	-	TGTGCCATCAGCCTGGGACAGGGGCATCAGCCCCAGCATTTT	CAISLGQGHQPQHF
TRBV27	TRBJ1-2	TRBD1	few	TGTGCCAGCAGTTCAAGGGGGACAGGGAAAGCTAACTATGGCTACACCTTC	CASSSRGTGKANYGYTF
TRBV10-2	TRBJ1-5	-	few	TGCGCCTCGGGTCGAGGGCTCCAGGAGCCCCAGCATTTT	CASGRGLQEPQHF
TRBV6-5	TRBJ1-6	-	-	TGTGCCAGCAGTTACCGGCAGGGCGCTTCACCCCTCCACTTT	CASSYRQGASPLHF
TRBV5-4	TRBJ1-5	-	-	TGTGCCAGCAGCTTCGGGGGTTTTGGTAGCGACCAGCCCCAGCATTTT	CASSFGGFGSDQPQHF
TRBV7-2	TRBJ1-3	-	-	TGTGCCAGCAGCTTAGTGGCAGATCGATCTGGAAACACCATATATTTT	CASSLVADRSGNTIYF
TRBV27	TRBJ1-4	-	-	TGTGCCAGCAGCACTAGGGGGGGTAATGAAAAACTGTTTTTT	CASSTRGGNEKLFF
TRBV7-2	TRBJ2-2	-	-	TGTGCCAGCAGCTTTTTGACAGTCGCGAACACCGGGGAGCTGTTTTTT	CASSFLTVANTGELFF
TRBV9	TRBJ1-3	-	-	TGTGCCAGCAGCGTAGACAGCTCGCAAAACACCATATATTTT	CASSVDSSQNTIYF
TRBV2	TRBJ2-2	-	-	TGTGCCAGCAAGTCGGGACAGAACACCGGGGAGCTGTTTTTT	CASKSGQNTGELFF
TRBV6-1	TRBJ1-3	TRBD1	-	TGTGCCAGCAGTGAACCGGGACAGGGTTCCGGAAACACCATATATTTT	CASSEPGQGSGNTIYF
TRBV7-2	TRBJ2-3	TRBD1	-	TGTGCCAGCAGCTTAGAGGGGACAGTCGGCACAGATACGCAGTATTTT	CASSLEGTVGTDTQYF
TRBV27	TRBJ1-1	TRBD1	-	TGTGCCAGCAGGCCCCGACAGGGATTGAACACTGAAGCTTTCTTT	CASRPRQGLNTEAFF
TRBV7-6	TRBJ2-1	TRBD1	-	TGTGCCAGCAGCTCCGAGAGGGGGACAGGGGTTTACAATGAGCAGTTCTTC	CASSSERGTGVYNEQFF
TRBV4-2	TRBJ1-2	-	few	TGTGCCAGCAGCCAAGAGGGGAGCAAGGCTAACTATGGCTACACCTTC	CASSQEGSKANYGYTF
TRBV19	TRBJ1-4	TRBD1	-	TGTGCCAGTAGCCGGGACAGGGTTAATGAAAAACTGTTTTTT	CASSRDRVNEKLFF
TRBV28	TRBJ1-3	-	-	TGTGCCAGCAGTTTGATCGGGATCCACACCATATATTTT	CASSLIGIHTIYF
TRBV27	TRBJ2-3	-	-	TGTGCCAGCACCGATGTAGGGGGGGCGAGAGCAGATACGCAGTATTTT	CASTDVGGARADTQYF
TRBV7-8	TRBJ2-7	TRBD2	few	TGTGCCAGCAGCCCCCGGACTAGCGGGACCTCCTACGAGCAGTACTTC	CASSPRTSGTSYEQYF
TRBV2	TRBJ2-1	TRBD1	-	TGTGCCTGGGACAGGCGCCCCAATGAGCAGTTCTTC	CAWDRRPNEQFF
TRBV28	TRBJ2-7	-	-	TGTGCCAGCGATACCCCCGGACATTCCACATACTTC	CASDTPGHSTYF
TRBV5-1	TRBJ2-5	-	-	TGCGCCAGCAGCCTGGCGACAGGTTACGGGGAGACCCAGTACTTC	CASSLATGYGETQYF
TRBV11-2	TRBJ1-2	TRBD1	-	TGTGCCAGCAGCTTAGGACCCGGGACAGGGTATGGCTACACCTTC	CASSLGPGTGYGYTF
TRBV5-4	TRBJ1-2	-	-	TGTGCCAGCAGCCCGGACAGAAACTATGGCTACACCTTC	CASSPDRNYGYTF
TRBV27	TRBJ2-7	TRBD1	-	TGTGCCAGCCGCCCCAGGACAGGGCAATCCTACGAGCAGTACTTC	CASRPRTGQSYEQYF
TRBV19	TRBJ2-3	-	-	TGTGCCAGTAGTCCCCGCCCCCAGAACACAGATACGCAGTATTTT	CASSPRPQNTDTQYF
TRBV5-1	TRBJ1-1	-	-	TGCGCCAGCAGCTTGGGGCCAGTCCCCGGGACTGAAGCTTTCTTT	CASSLGPVPGTEAFF
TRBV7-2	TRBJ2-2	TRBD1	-	TGTGCCAGCAGCACGACCGGGACAGGGGGGCCCGGGGAGCTGTTTTTT	CASSTTGTGGPGELFF
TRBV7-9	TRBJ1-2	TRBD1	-	TGTGCCAGCAGCTTAGAGGGGACAGGGGGCAGCTATGGCTACACCTTC	CASSLEGTGGSYGYTF
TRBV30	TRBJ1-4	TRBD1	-	TGTGCCTGGAGCCTACCCGACAGGGTGGTAGGCGATGAAAAACTGTTTTTT	CAWSLPDRVVGDEKLFF
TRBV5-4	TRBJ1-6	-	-	TGTGCCAGCAGCTTGGATTCAGGTCGGAATTCACCCCTCCACTTT	CASSLDSGRNSPLHF
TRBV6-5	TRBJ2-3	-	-	TGTGCCAGCAGTTACGTATACACAGATACGCAGTATTTT	CASSYVYTDTQYF
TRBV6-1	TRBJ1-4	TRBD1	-	TGTGCCAGCAAACGGGGACAGGATAATGTTAAACTGTTTTTT	CASKRGQDNVKLFF
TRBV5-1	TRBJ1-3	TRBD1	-	TGCGCCAGCAGCCCAGGGGGTGGAAACACCATATATTTT	CASSPGGGNTIYF
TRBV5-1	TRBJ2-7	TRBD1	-	TGCGCCAGCAGCCTTAGGACAGGAACCTACGAGCAGTACTTC	CASSLRTGTYEQYF
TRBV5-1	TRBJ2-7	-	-	TGCGCCAGCAGCCCAACTGCGGGGTTCTCCTACGAGCAGTACTTC	CASSPTAGFSYEQYF
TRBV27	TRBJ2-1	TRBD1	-	TGTGCCAGCAAGGGGGCTAGCCCCGGCGATGAGCAGTTCTTC	CASKGASPGDEQFF
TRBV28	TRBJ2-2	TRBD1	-	TGTGCCAGCAGTCCTCCGGGACAGGGCCACGGGGAGCTGTTTTTT	CASSPPGQGHGELFF
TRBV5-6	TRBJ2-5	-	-	TGTGCCAGCAGCTCGCAGGGTCGAGAGACCCAGTACTTC	CASSSQGRETQYF